This note documents a single T cell receptor (beta chain) sequence. The target antigen is unknown. Unique molecular identifiers featured in how the TCRbeta library was prepared. TCRdb reprocessed the PCR reads via MiXCR and lists one record per CDR3 protein. The sample contains about 980,000 distinct CDR3 sequences, about 31% of which appear only once. This sample is drawn from a study of T-cell reconstitution after alpha-beta-depleted transplantation in children. Overall study results and limits: The study reportedly traced alpha-beta T cells about two months after transplant to several hundred expanded graft clones. For some patients, TCRbeta diversity was high at day 60 because of recipient T cells and thymic progenitors that survived. Hyperexpanded clones declined; after one year, newly produced T cells mostly supplied diversity.

This CDR3 is 20 amino acids long. V lost 0 bases, J lost 2 bases, and 17 bases stayed unmatched. Germline V gives CDR1 SGHTA, CDR2 FQGNSA. Sequencing was performed on PBMCs, mostly from graft donor cells, taken 360 days after TCRalphabeta/CD19-depleted stem cell transplant. The origin of this receptor is a boy under two years old who had a stem cell transplant for SCID, so the T cells may come from the graft donor. The chain is built from TRBV7-2 and TRBJ2-5; 8 nucleotides line up with TRBD1. The CDR3 region is CASSLAGWTGSSLLQETQYF. The CDR3 nucleotides are TGTGCCAGCAGCTTAGCTGGGTGGACAGGGTCATCCCTCCTACAAGAGACCCAGTACTTC.